Below are 5 T cell receptor beta chains sequenced from a single sample in a study of cytomegalovirus exposure and HLA in healthy donors. PCR primers comprised 60 Vbeta and 13 Jbeta primers. Libraries were prepared by immunoSEQ multiplex PCR; TCRdb keeps only in-frame clonotypes and omits some of them. The sample yields roughly 170,000 clones, around 77% seen once. Sequencing used PBMCs. The receptors come from a woman aged 30 to 39 in good health and CMV-seronegative.

This rearrangement joins TRBV4-2 to TRBJ1-1; no reliable D call. The V and J ends lost 1 base and 4 bases respectively, with 13 bases between them. Per germline, CDR1 LGHNA and CDR2 YNFKEQ. This CDR3 region has 15 residues. CDR3 amino acids: CASSQGDMVGTEAFF. CDR3 bases: TGTGCCAGCAGCCAAGGCGACATGGTGGGCACTGAAGCTTTCTTT.

The chain has TRBV19 and TRBJ2-6, with D perhaps matching TRBD2 (6 bases). CDR1 is LNHDA, CDR2 SQIVND, per germline (reference sequence). The CDR3 totals 16 residues. Trimming stripped 4 bases from V and 0 bases from J, with 10 bases between. CDR3 in DNA: TGTGCCAGTAGTACGGGACTCGCCTCTGGGGCCAACGTCCTGACTTTC. It translates to CASSTGLASGANVLTF.

The CDR3 loop reads CASSLGLAGVGEQFF. The DNA for the CDR3 is TGTGCCAGCAGCTTGGGACTAGCGGGAGTGGGTGAGCAGTTCTTC. The chain uses TRBV7-9 and TRBJ2-1, with 14 bases that match TRBD2. Germline CDR1 is SEHNR and CDR2 is FQNEAQ (reference sequence). J gave up 9 bases and V 3 bases, and 4 bases lay outside the gene matches. This CDR3 is 15 amino acids long.

The chain couples TRBV27 to TRBJ2-7; D perhaps matches TRBD2 (6 bases). This CDR3 has 15 amino acids. Germline V gene data show CDR1 as MNHEY and CDR2 as SMNVEV (reference sequence). V lost 3 bases to trimming and J lost 0 bases, with 12 bases between them. CDR3 protein: CASSFYGGSSYEQYF. DNA of the CDR3: TGTGCCAGCAGTTTCTACGGGGGTAGCTCCTACGAGCAGTACTTC.

The V and J genes are TRBV15 and TRBJ2-6; the D gene is possibly TRBD2 (6 bases). Trimming left V 0 bases short and J 0 bases short, with 12 bases between. In germline, CDR1 is LNHNV, CDR2 YYDKDF (reference sequence). The CDR3 contains 18 residues. This CDR3 is CATSRDRRGTSGANVLTF. CDR3 DNA: TGTGCCACCAGCAGAGATCGGAGGGGTACCTCTGGGGCCAACGTCCTGACTTTC.